This T cell receptor beta chain was sequenced for a study of CD8 T cells in Susac syndrome. Germline V gives CDR1 KGHDR, CDR2 SFDVKD. V shed 3 bases and J 2 bases; nucleotides not matched to a gene: 3. This CDR3 spans 15 amino acids. RNA, at about 0.45 to 1 ug, was reverse transcribed with random hexamers. It was immunoSEQ multiplex PCR that amplified TCR beta CDR3 across 54 Vbeta and 13 Jbeta. TCRdb re-derived calls from the immunoSEQ multiplex PCR reads in MiXCR, one entry per CDR3 protein. The sample yields over 65,000 distinct CDR3 sequences, just over 90% seen once. The sequencing sample was made of CD4+ T cells from PBMCs. This sequence originates from a human donor with Susac syndrome. The chain has TRBV24-1 and TRBJ2-1; 7 bases line up with TRBD1. CDR3 amino acids: CATSDVGGPYNEQFF. The CDR3 nucleotides are TGTGCCACCAGTGATGTAGGGGGCCCCTACAATGAGCAGTTCTTC.